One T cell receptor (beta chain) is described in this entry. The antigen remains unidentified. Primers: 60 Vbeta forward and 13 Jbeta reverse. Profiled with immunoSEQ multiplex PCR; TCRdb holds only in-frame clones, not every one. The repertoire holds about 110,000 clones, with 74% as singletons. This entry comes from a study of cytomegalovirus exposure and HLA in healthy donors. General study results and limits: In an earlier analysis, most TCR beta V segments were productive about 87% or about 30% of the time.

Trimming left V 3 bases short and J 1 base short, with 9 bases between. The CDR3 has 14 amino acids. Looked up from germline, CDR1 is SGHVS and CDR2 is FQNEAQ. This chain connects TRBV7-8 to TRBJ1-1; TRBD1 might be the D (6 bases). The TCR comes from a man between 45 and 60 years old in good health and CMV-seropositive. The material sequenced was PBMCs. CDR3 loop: CASSFGGRNTEAFF. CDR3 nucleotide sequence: TGTGCCAGCAGCTTTGGGGGCCGGAACACTGAAGCTTTCTTT.